This TCR beta chain was sequenced in a study of cytomegalovirus exposure and HLA in healthy donors. Broader study findings: There were approximately 150 TCR beta chains listed as cytomegalovirus-associated. Most TCR sequences showed up rarely, but some public TCRs showed up in many donors. Clonal expansion, a later analysis showed, was greater in HLA-associated TCR beta chains than in equally common others.

The V gene's germline CDR1 is LNHNV and CDR2 YYDKDF (reference sequence). V was pared by 5 bases and J by 8 bases, with 6 bases of the junction left unmatched. The CDR3 sequence is 13 residues long. Primers included in the PCR were 60 Vbeta and 13 Jbeta primers. Authors' processing steps: Unique TCR beta chains numbered roughly 80 million in a later analysis, with around 11 million shared. The protocol was immunoSEQ multiplex PCR, while the TCRdb copy is restricted to in-frame clones and leaves out a portion. Clone size and the V and J calls come from that table; the DNA yielded D and trimming. The sample holds some 200,000 clones, approximately 11% seen once. This clone was observed a handful of times. Its target is unknown.

V usage is TRBV15 and J usage is TRBJ1-2; 9 bases are a match to TRBD1. Sample: PBMCs. The clonotype was recovered from a man between 50 and 59 years old in good health and CMV-seropositive. The CDR3 loop reads CATSGRQGEGYTF. The CDR3 nucleotides read TGTGCCACCAGCGGCAGACAGGGGGAGGGCTACACCTTC.